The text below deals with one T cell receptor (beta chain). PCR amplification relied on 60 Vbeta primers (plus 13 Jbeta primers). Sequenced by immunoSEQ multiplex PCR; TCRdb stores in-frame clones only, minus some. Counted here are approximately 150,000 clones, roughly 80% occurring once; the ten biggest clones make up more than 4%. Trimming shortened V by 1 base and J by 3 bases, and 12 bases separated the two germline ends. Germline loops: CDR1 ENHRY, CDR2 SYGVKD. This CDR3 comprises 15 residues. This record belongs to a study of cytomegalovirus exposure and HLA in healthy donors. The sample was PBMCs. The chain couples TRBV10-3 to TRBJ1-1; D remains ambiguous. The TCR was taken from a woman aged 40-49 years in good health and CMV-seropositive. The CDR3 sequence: CAISEYNSIYTEAFF. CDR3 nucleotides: TGTGCCATCAGTGAGTATAACAGTATTTACACTGAAGCTTTCTTT.